These 18 T cell receptor beta chains were all obtained from the same sample, sequenced in a study of blood T cell repertoires in COVID-19. The repertoire was sequenced with immunoSEQ multiplex PCR; TCRdb's copy has only in-frame clones and lacks some. The sample has about 94,000 clones; 70% to 80% are singletons. Source material: peripheral blood. The receptors here all came from a human donor in a cohort sampled during active COVID-19.

This clone appeared a few times. CDR3 amino acids: CASSFEEGQFF. Written as DNA, the CDR3 is TGTGCCAGCAGTTTCGAGGAAGGGCAGTTCTTC. The chain carries TRBV12-3 or TRBV12-4 and TRBJ2-1; D not resolved. This CDR3 region has 11 residues. V was clipped by 3 bases and J by 12 bases, with 9 bases between them.

The rearrangement joins TRBV9 to TRBJ2-7, with 9 bases identical to TRBD1. CDR3 length: 13 residues. The V and J ends lost 7 bases and 6 bases, in that order; junction bases with no gene match: 8. Per germline, CDR1 SGDLS and CDR2 YYNGEE. CDR3 bases: TGTGCCAGCGGGGACAGGGTGCGGGGCGAGCAGTACTTC. Its protein product is CASGDRVRGEQYF.

For this clone: Other nucleotide sequences in the sample specify the same CDR3. The chain combines TRBV29-1 with TRBJ1-1, with a tentative D call TRBD1 (6 bases). V was cut by 4 bases and J by 0 bases, with 15 bases left in between. The CDR3 contains 15 residues. The germline V gene has CDR1 SQVTM and CDR2 ANQGSEA. The CDR3 DNA reads as TGCAGCGTTGCACTCCGGGACATTATGAACACTGAAGCTTTCTTT. Its protein is CSVALRDIMNTEAFF.

The V and J genes are TRBV5-3 and TRBJ2-7; 8 nucleotides line up with TRBD2. TRBV5-3 is known as an ORF, though its function is uncertain. V lost 5 bases and J lost 4; bases outside the gene matches: 17. This CDR3 has 17 amino acids. The CDR3: CARSSPWREVRFYEQYF. CDR3 bases: TGTGCCAGAAGTTCGCCTTGGCGGGAGGTCCGGTTTTACGAGCAGTACTTC.

This chain links TRBV7-3 with TRBJ2-7, with D hard to call. Trimming stripped 2 bases from V and 3 bases from J, with 8 bases between. The CDR3 spans 13 residues. CDR1 is SGHTA and CDR2 is FQGTGA in the germline V gene. The CDR3 here is CASSLFPSYEQYF. Here the CDR3 DNA reads TGTGCCAGCAGCTTATTTCCCAGCTACGAGCAGTACTTC.

This chain joins TRBV5-6 and TRBJ1-2, with 8 bases aligning to TRBD1. Looked up from germline, CDR1 is SGHDT and CDR2 is YYEEEE. J gave up 8 bases and V 0 bases, and 9 bases lay outside the gene matches. The CDR3 has 15 amino acids. In nucleotides, the CDR3 is TGTGCCAGCAGCTTGGTGGGCGCCAGGGGGCGCGGCTACACCTTC. It codes for CASSLVGARGRGYTF.

This chain joins TRBV7-9 and TRBJ2-3; the match to TRBD2 covers 7 bases. V gave up 2 bases and J gave up 4 bases; unmatched junction bases: 3. Germline CDR1 SEHNR, CDR2 FQNEAQ (reference sequence). This CDR3 spans 14 amino acids. The CDR3 reads CASSLTGGADTQYF. The CDR3 DNA is TGTGCCAGCAGCTTAACGGGAGGCGCAGATACGCAGTATTTT.

The J gene is TRBJ1-5, the V gene TRBV28, with 8 bases lining up with TRBD1. This CDR3 contains 15 residues. CDR1 MDHEN and CDR2 SYDVKM come from the germline V gene. Germline trimming cut 6 bases from V and 5 bases from J; bases unmatched to any gene: 9. CDR3 region: CASSAQDRVHQPQHF. CDR3 nucleotides: TGTGCCAGCAGCGCTCAGGACAGGGTTCATCAGCCCCAGCATTTT.

This chain links TRBV7-6 with TRBJ2-3, with TRBD2 matching 12 bases. The ends lost 5 bases at V and 6 bases at J; junction bases unmatched: 9. Looked up from germline, CDR1 is SGHVS and CDR2 is FNYEAQ. The CDR3 has 16 amino acids. CDR3 region: CASSLLAGGGIDTQYF. The CDR3 DNA is TGTGCCAGCAGCCTCCTAGCGGGAGGGGGAATCGATACGCAGTATTTT.

The gene calls are TRBV12-3 or TRBV12-4 and TRBJ2-7, with D possibly matching TRBD2 (6 bases). The CDR3 sequence is 13 residues long. V was clipped by 3 bases and J by 6 bases, with 12 bases between them. The chain's CDR3 is CASSFEWRAEQYF. CDR3 nucleotides: TGTGCCAGCAGTTTTGAATGGAGGGCCGAGCAGTACTTC.

This chain uses TRBV4-2 with TRBJ2-7, with 7 bases matching TRBD1. The CDR3 sequence is 13 residues long. CDR1 and CDR2 from the germline V gene are LGHNA and YNFKEQ. With V trimmed by 3 bases and J by 3 bases, 2 bases remained unmatched. The CDR3, as DNA: TGTGCCAGCAGCCAGACAGGGTTCTACGAGCAGTACTTC. This sequence encodes CASSQTGFYEQYF.

The chain has TRBV7-2 and TRBJ2-5; D unresolved. The length of the CDR3 is 15 residues. Germline V gene lookup returns CDR1 SGHTA and CDR2 FQGNSA. Trimming shortened V by 7 bases and J by 1 base, and 16 bases separated the two germline ends. CDR3 bases: TGTGCCAGCACTAGTCTAGGCTCCTCCCAAGAGACCCAGTACTTC. This sequence encodes CASTSLGSSQETQYF.

Remarks on this clone: This sample also contains other DNA sequences that code for the same CDR3. The CDR3 nucleotides read TGTGCCAGCAGTTTACCTCAGGGGGCTTTGGAGACCCAGTACTTC. Translated: CASSLPQGALETQYF. This rearrangement joins TRBV28 to TRBJ2-5; 8 bases map to TRBD1. Germline-derived CDR1 and CDR2 are MDHEN and SYDVKM. The CDR3 contains 15 residues. V was clipped by 2 bases and J by 5 bases; unmatched bases: 7.

The V call is TRBV30, the J call TRBJ2-7, with TRBD1 matching over 8 bases. Looked up from germline, CDR1 is GTSNPN and CDR2 is SVGIG (reference sequence). CDR3 length: 14 amino acids. V trimming: 0 bases; J trimming: 4 bases; junction bases outside the gene matches: 5. CDR3 in amino acids: CAWSVGTGLYEQYF. Written as DNA, the CDR3 is TGTGCCTGGAGTGTAGGGACAGGTTTGTACGAGCAGTACTTC.

The genes are TRBV11-1 and TRBJ1-5; D is undetermined. Trimming stripped 1 base from V and 3 bases from J, with 4 bases between. CDR1 and CDR2 from the germline V gene are SGHAT and FQDESV (reference sequence). The CDR3 sequence is 13 residues long. In DNA, the CDR3 is TGTGCCAGCAGCTTAGGGCCCAATCAGCCCCAGCATTTT. Its translation: CASSLGPNQPQHF.

In this sample, this clone turned up many times. The chain uses TRBV4-2 and TRBJ1-5; the D is unclear. Germline CDR1 LGHNA, CDR2 YNFKEQ. V dropped 4 bases and J dropped 6 bases, with 13 bases sitting between them. The CDR3 contains 14 residues. The CDR3 DNA follows: TGTGCCAGCAGCCCCCTCGGTCGGGGTCAGCCCCAGCATTTT. Translation gives CASSPLGRGQPQHF.

This chain links TRBV15 with TRBJ2-5; a weak D match, TRBD1 (5 bases). The CDR3 has 15 residues. Germline-derived CDR1 and CDR2 are LNHNV and YYDKDF (reference sequence). V was clipped by 0 bases and J by 4 bases, with 12 bases between them. For the CDR3, the DNA is TGTGCCACCAGCAGAGAAAAGGGGTTAGGAGAGACCCAGTACTTC. This gives the protein CATSREKGLGETQYF.

This chain joins TRBV10-3 and TRBJ2-7; 8 bases match TRBD2. This CDR3 region has 13 residues. Germline CDR1 reads ENHRY; CDR2 reads SYGVKD. Losses at the gene ends were 10 bases for V and 3 bases for J; bases not matched to a gene: 8. The CDR3 loop reads CASGTSVFYEQYF. CDR3 in DNA: TGTGCCAGCGGGACTAGTGTGTTCTACGAGCAGTACTTC.